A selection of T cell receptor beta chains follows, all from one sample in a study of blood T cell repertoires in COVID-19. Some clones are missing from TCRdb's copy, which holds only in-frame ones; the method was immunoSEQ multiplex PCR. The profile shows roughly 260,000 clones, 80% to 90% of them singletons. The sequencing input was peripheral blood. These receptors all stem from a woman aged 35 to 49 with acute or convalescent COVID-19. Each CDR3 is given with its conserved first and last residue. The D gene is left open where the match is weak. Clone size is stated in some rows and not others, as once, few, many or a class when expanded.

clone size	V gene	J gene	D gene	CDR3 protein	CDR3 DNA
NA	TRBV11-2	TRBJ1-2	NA	CASSLAGPNYGYTF	TGTGCCAGCAGCTTGGCGGGACCTAACTATGGCTACACCTTC
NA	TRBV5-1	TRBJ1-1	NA	CASSLKRNTEAFF	TGCGCCAGCAGCTTGAAGAGGAACACTGAAGCTTTCTTT
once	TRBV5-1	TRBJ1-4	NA	CASTTIRTDLRTNEKLFF	TGCGCCAGCACCACGATAAGGACAGACCTACGGACTAATGAAAAACTGTTTTTT
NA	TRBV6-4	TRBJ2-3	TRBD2	CASSLRAAGGQADTQYF	TGTGCCAGCTCCCTAAGAGCAGCGGGGGGGCAGGCAGATACGCAGTATTTT
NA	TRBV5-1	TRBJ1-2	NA	CASSLDLGSRYDYTF	TGCGCCAGCAGCCTGGATTTGGGGAGCCGGTATGACTACACCTTC
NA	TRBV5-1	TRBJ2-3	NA	CASGTRGTRDTQYF	TGCGCCAGCGGTACAAGGGGCACCAGGGATACGCAGTATTTT
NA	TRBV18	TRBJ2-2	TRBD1	CASSPLTPGQVNTGELFF	TGTGCCAGCTCACCACTAACCCCGGGACAGGTGAACACCGGGGAGCTGTTTTTT
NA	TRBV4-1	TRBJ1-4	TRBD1	CASSQVGDMGQGTEKLFF	TGCGCCAGCAGCCAAGTAGGGGACATGGGACAGGGGACGGAAAAACTGTTTTTT
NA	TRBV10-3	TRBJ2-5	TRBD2	CAIREGLAETQYF	TGTGCCATCAGGGAAGGACTAGCGGAGACCCAGTACTTC
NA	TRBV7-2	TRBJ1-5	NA	CASSLGGGSSNQPQHF	TGTGCCAGCAGCTTAGGGGGGGGTAGTAGCAATCAGCCCCAGCATTTT
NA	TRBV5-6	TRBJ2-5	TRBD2	CASSGTRQETQYF	TGTGCCAGCAGCGGGACTAGACAAGAGACCCAGTACTTC
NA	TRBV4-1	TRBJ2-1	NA	CASSPSKGSAYNEQFF	TGCGCCAGCAGCCCCTCAAAGGGGTCGGCCTACAATGAGCAGTTCTTC
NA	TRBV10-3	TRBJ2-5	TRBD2	CAISHGTSGGETQYF	TGTGCCATCAGCCATGGGACTAGCGGGGGGGAGACCCAGTACTTC
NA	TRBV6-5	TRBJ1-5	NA	CASRDSSLSQHF	TGTGCCAGCAGGGACAGTTCCCTGTCCCAGCATTTT
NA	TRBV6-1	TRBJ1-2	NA	CASSEGQGPNYGYTF	TGTGCCAGCAGTGAAGGCCAGGGCCCTAACTATGGCTACACCTTC
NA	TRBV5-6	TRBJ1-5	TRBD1	CASSLGQGGQPQHF	TGTGCCAGCAGCTTGGGACAGGGAGGTCAGCCCCAGCATTTT
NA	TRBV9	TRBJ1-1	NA	CASSVADPGPGTEAFF	TGTGCCAGCAGCGTAGCTGACCCGGGTCCCGGCACTGAAGCTTTCTTT